This T cell receptor (beta chain) was sequenced in a study of blood T cell repertoires in COVID-19. This CDR3 has 13 amino acids. CDR1 and CDR2 (germline): ENHRY, SYGVKD. The V and J ends lost 7 bases and 6 bases respectively, with 15 bases between them. The repertoire was sequenced with immunoSEQ multiplex PCR; TCRdb's copy has only in-frame clones and lacks some. This table holds 300,000 or so clones, more than 90% found once. V usage is TRBV10-3 and J usage is TRBJ1-2; perhaps TRBD1 as D (6 bases). This TCR was recovered from a man aged 55 to 70 who had recovered from COVID-19. Material for sequencing was PBMCs or T cells enriched from blood (not recorded which). The CDR3 here is CAIKSGTTDGYTF. In nucleotides, the CDR3 is TGTGCCATCAAATCAGGGACAACGGATGGCTACACCTTC.